This T cell receptor beta chain was recovered during a study of T cells in Graves' hyperthyroidism and ophthalmopathy. Trimming cost V 8 bases and J 1 base, with 12 bases left between them. CDR3 length: 14 residues. Germline V gene data show CDR1 as SNHLY and CDR2 as FYNNEI. Diagnoses rested on clinical symptoms, serum thyroxine and TRAb, thyroid ultrasound and orbital computed tomography. This clonotype was picked up many times. No antigen is known for it. TCR beta CDR3 region amplification was performed from RNA transcripts. HTBI primers were used for first-round RT-PCR of the TCR CDR3. TCRdb called the multiplex PCR reads again in MiXCR, with one record for every CDR3 protein. The table has 450,000 to 700,000 distinct CDR3 sequences, 35% to 55% seen once. Points from the study as a whole: The model's output predicted ophthalmopathy at a median of roughly 6.9 months prior to onset. In simple terms, a model built on 13 V-J features told ophthalmopathy apart from stable hyperthyroidism. The majority of expanded thyroid clonotypes above 0.001 also appeared in blood.

V is TRBV2 and J is TRBJ1-3; no clear D. Sample: peripheral blood or thyroid tissue (not recorded which). The receptor's source is an adult woman with Graves' disease, either hyperthyroidism or ophthalmopathy (not recorded which). In DNA, the CDR3 is TGTGCCAGCCTCCCAACCAGATCTGGAAACACCATATATTTT. Protein sequence: CASLPTRSGNTIYF.